The 7 T cell receptor beta chains in this list originate from one sample, sequenced in a study of T cells expressing NK-cell markers. TCRdb reprocessed the 5' RACE reads, keeping one entry per CDR3 protein, no DNA. Its clone listing holds 350,000 to 500,000 distinct CDR3 sequences. Sequenced: blood T cells: a sorted CD56 or NKG2C T cell subset, CD4+ or CD8+ T cells, or bulk PBMC T cells (not recorded which). All receptors come from a woman between 18 and 70 years old in good health.

This chain joins TRBV7-7 and TRBJ2-5. This CDR3 is 14 amino acids long. Germline V gene data show CDR1 as SSHAT and CDR2 as FNYEAQ (reference sequence). This CDR3 is CASSLDPNFKAQYF.

This rearrangement joins TRBV20-1 to TRBJ2-2; the TCRdb call, TRBD2, lacks DNA for checking. The CDR3 runs 15 residues. Germline lookup yields CDR1 DFQATT and CDR2 SNEGSKA (reference sequence). CDR3 amino acids: CSAPRREPNTGELFF.

The chain combines TRBV7-9 with TRBJ2-3; TCRdb's D call, TRBD1, is unchecked because there is no DNA. CDR3 length: 15 residues. Germline CDR1 is SEHNR and CDR2 is FQNEAQ (reference sequence). The chain's CDR3 is CASSLDLGGPDTQYF.

J is TRBJ1-1 and V is TRBV4-1; the TRBD1 assignment by TCRdb is unverifiable without DNA. The CDR3 sequence is 14 residues long. CDR1 MGHRA and CDR2 YSYEKL come from the germline V gene. CDR3 amino acids: CASSQIQGVTEAFF.

The V call is TRBV20-1, the J call TRBJ2-3; TCRdb designates TRBD1, a call that cannot be tested without DNA. Germline V gives CDR1 DFQATT, CDR2 SNEGSKA (reference sequence). This CDR3 has 15 amino acids. The chain's CDR3 is CSAARLGGDTDTQYF.

The rearrangement joins TRBV12-3 or TRBV12-4 to TRBJ2-1; absent DNA, TCRdb's TRBD2 call cannot be checked. This CDR3 is 14 amino acids long. CDR3 protein: CASSQAGEYNEQFF.

The chain has TRBV27 and TRBJ2-4; the TCRdb D gene call, TRBD2, has no DNA to confirm it. Germline CDR1 MNHEY, CDR2 SMNVEV (reference sequence). This CDR3 contains 17 residues. The CDR3 reads CASSQGLAGSAKNIQYF.